One and the same sample provided the 10 T cell receptor beta chains below, sequenced in a study of blood T cell repertoires in COVID-19. Clones were sequenced by immunoSEQ multiplex PCR, and TCRdb holds only the in-frame ones, with some missing. This table holds roughly 400,000 clones, approximately 86% found once. Material for sequencing was PBMCs or T cells enriched from blood (not recorded which). The receptors shown here come from a woman between 40 and 50 years old with acute COVID-19.

The V and J genes are TRBV6-6 and TRBJ1-1; possibly TRBD1 for D (6 bases). V lost 7 bases and J 9 bases, leaving 24 bases between the germline ends. CDR3 length: 15 amino acids. Per the germline V gene, CDR1 is MNHNY and CDR2 is SVGAGI (reference sequence). The CDR3 reads CASTNDFRTVLQAFF. The CDR3 bases are TGTGCCAGCACTAACGACTTTCGGACAGTTCTCCAAGCTTTCTTT.

The V and J genes are TRBV18 and TRBJ1-1, with 8 bases matching TRBD1. Germline trimming cut 10 bases from V and 7 bases from J; bases unmatched to any gene: 11. The CDR3 is 13 residues long. Germline V gene data show CDR1 as KGHSH and CDR2 as LQKENI. The DNA of the CDR3 is TGTGCCACCCAGGCAGGACAGGGTTATGAAGCTTTCTTT. The encoded protein is CATQAGQGYEAFF.

The chain has TRBV13 and TRBJ1-6; TRBD1 might be the D (5 bases). The ends were cut back, 5 bases at V and 1 base at J, with 12 bases in the middle. Germline V gene sequence: CDR1 PRHDT, CDR2 FYEKMQ (reference sequence). The CDR3 totals 16 residues. The CDR3 DNA is TGTGCCAGCAGCCCAGCGGGGGATTCCTATAATTCACCCCTCCACTTT. Protein sequence: CASSPAGDSYNSPLHF.

This rearrangement joins TRBV10-3 to TRBJ1-5, with D perhaps TRBD1 (6 bases). Germline V CDR1 and CDR2: ENHRY, SYGVKD. The CDR3 loop spans 12 amino acids. The V end lost 8 bases, the J end lost 3 bases, and 8 bases lay between the germline ends. The CDR3 is CAIRDTNQPQHF. The CDR3, as DNA: TGTGCCATCCGGGACACCAATCAGCCCCAGCATTTT.

DNA of the CDR3: TGCGCCAGCAGCTTCTTACAGGACCACGAGCAGTACTTC. Its translation is CASSFLQDHEQYF. The chain is built from TRBV5-1 and TRBJ2-7; perhaps TRBD1 as D (5 bases). V gave up 2 bases and J gave up 5 bases, with 11 bases separating them. Looked up from germline, CDR1 is SGHRS and CDR2 is YFSETQ. The CDR3 sequence is 13 residues long.

This clone came up a few times. The gene calls are TRBV11-2 and TRBJ2-1; no definite D call. V dropped 1 base and J dropped 8 bases, with 9 bases sitting between them. CDR3 size: 13 residues. The germline gives CDR1 SGHAT, CDR2 FQNNGV. In nucleotides, the CDR3 is TGTGCCAGCAGCTTAGGGAGCAACGATGAGCAGTTCTTC. It codes for CASSLGSNDEQFF.

This clone has just one count. The chain combines TRBV30 with TRBJ2-2, with D tentatively TRBD1 (6 bases). Deletions cut 7 bases from V and 7 bases from J, with 19 bases between. The CDR3 length is 14 residues. The germline gives CDR1 GTSNPN, CDR2 SVGIG (reference sequence). The chain's CDR3 is CAFPRAGDGGELFF. DNA of the CDR3: TGTGCCTTCCCCCGGGCAGGGGATGGCGGGGAGCTGTTTTTT.

This rearrangement joins TRBV6-1 to TRBJ1-5; D is undetermined. V shed 4 bases and J shed 7 bases, with 20 bases lying between them. CDR1 is MNHNS and CDR2 is SASEGT in the germline V gene. CDR3 length equals 16 residues. CDR3 in DNA: TGTGCCAGCAGTGGGCGTGTTTCCCGGGGAGGACAGCCCCAGCATTTT. As protein: CASSGRVSRGGQPQHF.

This chain joins TRBV11-3 and TRBJ2-1; D not certain. CDR1 is SGHNT and CDR2 is YENEEA in the germline V gene. The CDR3 contains 15 residues. Between the trimmed V and J ends, which lost 0 bases and 1 base, there was a span of 7 bases. In nucleotides, the CDR3 is TGTGCCAGCAGCTTAGATTACGGTTCCTACAATGAGCAGTTCTTC. Translation: CASSLDYGSYNEQFF. Full variable domain (rest looked up from reference TRBV11-3 and TRBJ2-1): EAGVVQSPRYKIIEKKQPVAFWCNPISGHNTLYWYLQNLGQGPELLIRYENEEAVDDSQLPKDRFSAERLKGVDSTLKIQPAELGDSAVYLCASSLDYGSYNEQFFGPGTRLTVL.

The chain couples TRBV19 to TRBJ2-3, with TRBD1 matching 11 bases. Looked up from germline, CDR1 is LNHDA and CDR2 is SQIVND (reference sequence). V lost 5 bases to trimming and J lost 4 bases; unmatched junction nucleotides: 5. The CDR3 has 15 amino acids. CDR3: CASSLRDRGSDTQYF. The CDR3 DNA reads as TGTGCCAGTAGTCTCCGGGACAGGGGGTCAGATACGCAGTATTTT.